The rows below give T cell receptor beta chains drawn from one sample of a study of blood T cells in healthy people across ages. TCRdb ran MiXCR on the 5' RACE reads and lists one entry per CDR3 protein. The sample has about 1.7 million distinct CDR3 sequences, 25% to 30% seen once. Sequenced sample: blood. These receptors were taken from a woman aged 25-40 years in good health. CDR3s include the opening cysteine and the closing phenylalanine or tryptophan. Fields, in order: V gene, clone size, J gene, D gene, CDR3 protein, CDR3 DNA. The D gene is left open where the match is weak. A row's size may be missing; if present it is once, few, many or a size class.

V gene: TRBV11-2
clone size: -
J gene: TRBJ2-7
D gene: -
CDR3 protein: CASSSRLVPYEQYF
CDR3 DNA: TGTGCCAGCAGCTCGAGACTAGTTCCCTACGAGCAGTACTTC

V gene: TRBV6-6
clone size: -
J gene: TRBJ2-2
D gene: -
CDR3 protein: CASSYSGGVANTGELFF
CDR3 DNA: TGTGCCAGCAGTTACTCGGGGGGTGTGGCGAACACCGGGGAGCTGTTTTTT

V gene: TRBV7-9
clone size: -
J gene: TRBJ2-6
D gene: TRBD1
CDR3 protein: CASSLAQGSANVLTF
CDR3 DNA: TGTGCCAGCAGCTTAGCACAGGGGTCCGCCAACGTCCTGACTTTC

V gene: TRBV7-2
clone size: many
J gene: TRBJ1-2
D gene: TRBD1
CDR3 protein: CASSFRTGEYGYTF
CDR3 DNA: TGTGCCAGCAGCTTTCGGACAGGGGAATATGGCTACACCTTC

V gene: TRBV12-3/TRBV12-4
clone size: once
J gene: TRBJ2-3
D gene: TRBD1
CDR3 protein: CASSFGTDGTDTQYF
CDR3 DNA: TGTGCCAGCAGTTTCGGGACAGACGGCACAGATACGCAGTATTTT

V gene: TRBV12-3/TRBV12-4
clone size: few
J gene: TRBJ2-7
D gene: -
CDR3 protein: CASSFRSSGEQYF
CDR3 DNA: TGTGCCAGCAGTTTTAGGTCTTCCGGTGAGCAGTACTTC

V gene: TRBV20-1
clone size: few
J gene: TRBJ2-1
D gene: TRBD2
CDR3 protein: CSARGAGLAGPAEQFF
CDR3 DNA: TGCAGTGCTAGAGGGGCTGGGCTAGCGGGCCCGGCGGAGCAGTTCTTC

V gene: TRBV4-1
clone size: few
J gene: TRBJ1-5
D gene: -
CDR3 protein: CASSQFMGIYQPQHF
CDR3 DNA: TGCGCCAGCAGCCAATTCATGGGGATTTATCAGCCCCAGCATTTT

V gene: TRBV2
clone size: many
J gene: TRBJ2-5
D gene: -
CDR3 protein: CASSDSREETQYF
CDR3 DNA: TGTGCCAGCAGTGACTCCCGAGAAGAGACCCAGTACTTC

V gene: TRBV30
clone size: few
J gene: TRBJ2-1
D gene: -
CDR3 protein: CAWSLGAYNEQFF
CDR3 DNA: TGTGCCTGGAGTTTGGGCGCCTACAATGAGCAGTTCTTC

V gene: TRBV5-1
clone size: -
J gene: TRBJ2-5
D gene: -
CDR3 protein: CASSLGLGAETQYF
CDR3 DNA: TGCGCCAGCAGCTTGGGTCTGGGTGCGGAGACCCAGTACTTC

V gene: TRBV4-3
clone size: few
J gene: TRBJ2-1
D gene: -
CDR3 protein: CASSQAPFREYNEQFF
CDR3 DNA: TGCGCCAGCAGCCAAGCCCCATTCAGGGAGTACAATGAGCAGTTCTTC

V gene: TRBV12-3/TRBV12-4
clone size: -
J gene: TRBJ2-2
D gene: -
CDR3 protein: CASSLRKANTGELFF
CDR3 DNA: TGTGCCAGCAGTTTACGGAAGGCGAACACCGGGGAGCTGTTTTTT

V gene: TRBV29-1
clone size: -
J gene: TRBJ2-7
D gene: -
CDR3 protein: CSVEDVGDTYYEQYF
CDR3 DNA: TGCAGCGTTGAAGACGTTGGAGACACCTACTACGAGCAGTACTTC

V gene: TRBV29-1
clone size: many
J gene: TRBJ2-3
D gene: -
CDR3 protein: CSVATGTSTDTQYF
CDR3 DNA: TGCAGCGTGGCGACAGGGACTAGCACAGATACGCAGTATTTT

V gene: TRBV24-1
clone size: -
J gene: TRBJ2-5
D gene: TRBD2
CDR3 protein: CATIGIAGRETQYF
CDR3 DNA: TGTGCCACCATCGGAATAGCGGGGCGGGAGACCCAGTACTTC

V gene: TRBV7-9
clone size: few
J gene: TRBJ2-1
D gene: TRBD2
CDR3 protein: CASSLSGLVGGDEQFF
CDR3 DNA: TGTGCCAGCAGCTTATCCGGACTAGTTGGTGGCGATGAGCAGTTCTTC

V gene: TRBV28
clone size: few
J gene: TRBJ2-4
D gene: -
CDR3 protein: CASSSTGYSAQYF
CDR3 DNA: TGTGCCAGCAGTTCTACAGGGTACTCTGCGCAGTACTTC

V gene: TRBV10-3
clone size: -
J gene: TRBJ2-5
D gene: TRBD2
CDR3 protein: CAISEPREGNEQYF
CDR3 DNA: TGTGCCATCAGTGAACCTCGGGAGGGCAATGAGCAGTACTTC

V gene: TRBV4-1
clone size: -
J gene: TRBJ1-5
D gene: TRBD1
CDR3 protein: CASSQQGDDQPQHF
CDR3 DNA: TGCGCCAGCAGCCAACAGGGGGACGATCAGCCCCAGCATTTT

V gene: TRBV7-9
clone size: -
J gene: TRBJ1-2
D gene: -
CDR3 protein: CASNPGSGGYTF
CDR3 DNA: TGTGCCAGCAACCCGGGTTCGGGGGGCTACACCTTC

V gene: TRBV5-1
clone size: -
J gene: TRBJ1-1
D gene: -
CDR3 protein: CASSRQEGRTEAFF
CDR3 DNA: TGCGCCAGCTCACGTCAAGAGGGCCGCACTGAAGCTTTCTTT

V gene: TRBV18
clone size: -
J gene: TRBJ1-5
D gene: TRBD1
CDR3 protein: CASSPETGDQPQHF
CDR3 DNA: TGTGCCAGCTCACCAGAGACAGGGGATCAGCCCCAGCATTTT

V gene: TRBV20-1
clone size: -
J gene: TRBJ2-5
D gene: TRBD2
CDR3 protein: CSARGSSGGQETQYF
CDR3 DNA: TGCAGTGCTAGAGGATCATCGGGGGGGCAAGAGACCCAGTACTTC

V gene: TRBV28
clone size: few
J gene: TRBJ2-7
D gene: -
CDR3 protein: CASRMRAAIEQYF
CDR3 DNA: TGTGCCAGCAGGATGAGGGCAGCGATCGAGCAGTACTTC

V gene: TRBV12-5
clone size: few
J gene: TRBJ2-1
D gene: TRBD1
CDR3 protein: CASGLVHGTGHNEQFF
CDR3 DNA: TGTGCTAGTGGTTTGGTACATGGGACAGGGCACAATGAGCAGTTCTTC

V gene: TRBV28
clone size: few
J gene: TRBJ1-5
D gene: -
CDR3 protein: CASSFWGYNQPQHF
CDR3 DNA: TGTGCCAGCAGTTTTTGGGGGTACAATCAGCCCCAGCATTTT

V gene: TRBV5-1
clone size: -
J gene: TRBJ1-6
D gene: TRBD1
CDR3 protein: CASSLSRGQSSPLHF
CDR3 DNA: TGCGCCAGCAGCTTGAGCAGGGGGCAGAGTTCACCCCTCCACTTT

V gene: TRBV18
clone size: -
J gene: TRBJ2-3
D gene: TRBD2
CDR3 protein: CASSPMRLAGRSTDTQYF
CDR3 DNA: TGTGCCAGCTCACCCATGAGACTAGCGGGGCGGAGCACGGATACGCAGTATTTT

V gene: TRBV7-2
clone size: few
J gene: TRBJ2-1
D gene: TRBD2
CDR3 protein: CASSFIAGGGANEQFF
CDR3 DNA: TGTGCCAGCAGCTTTATAGCGGGAGGGGGGGCCAATGAGCAGTTCTTC

V gene: TRBV20-1
clone size: few
J gene: TRBJ1-1
D gene: TRBD1
CDR3 protein: CSASTGEAATEAFF
CDR3 DNA: TGCAGTGCTAGTACAGGGGAAGCGGCCACTGAAGCTTTCTTT

V gene: TRBV3-1
clone size: few
J gene: TRBJ2-7
D gene: -
CDR3 protein: CASRTDLGSYEQYF
CDR3 DNA: TGTGCCAGCAGGACTGACTTAGGCTCCTACGAGCAGTACTTC

V gene: TRBV18
clone size: -
J gene: TRBJ1-4
D gene: TRBD1
CDR3 protein: CASSPGQGEHEKLFF
CDR3 DNA: TGTGCCAGCTCTCCCGGACAGGGGGAGCATGAAAAACTGTTTTTT

V gene: TRBV14
clone size: many
J gene: TRBJ2-7
D gene: -
CDR3 protein: CASSPEGYRIYEQYF
CDR3 DNA: TGTGCCAGCAGCCCAGAGGGATATAGGATCTACGAGCAGTACTTC

V gene: TRBV3-1
clone size: -
J gene: TRBJ1-2
D gene: -
CDR3 protein: CAISTAHNYGYTF
CDR3 DNA: TGTGCCATCAGCACAGCTCATAACTATGGCTACACCTTC

V gene: TRBV29-1
clone size: many
J gene: TRBJ2-7
D gene: -
CDR3 protein: CSVGVSFGGNEQYF
CDR3 DNA: TGCAGCGTCGGGGTCTCCTTTGGGGGAAACGAGCAGTACTTC

V gene: TRBV5-1
clone size: -
J gene: TRBJ1-4
D gene: -
CDR3 protein: CASSLRVAEKLFF
CDR3 DNA: TGCGCCAGCAGCTTGCGGGTTGCCGAAAAACTGTTTTTT